Listed below are T cell receptor beta chains from one sample, sequenced in a study of blood T cell repertoires in COVID-19. Using immunoSEQ multiplex PCR, the repertoire was profiled, and TCRdb retains in-frame clones only, with some absent. The sample has some 100,000 clones; approximately 86% are singletons. Sample: peripheral blood. These TCRs come from a human donor in a cohort sampled during active COVID-19. Each CDR3 is given without its conserved first and last residue. Fields, in order: V gene, J gene, D gene, CDR3 protein. The D gene is left open where the match is weak.

V: TRBV7-8; J: TRBJ2-1; D: TRBD2; CDR3: ASSLQSSGIRDEQF
V: TRBV3-1/TRBV3-2; J: TRBJ1-2; D: TRBD1; CDR3: ASSLRVQGVGTNYGYT
V: TRBV11-2; J: TRBJ2-7; D: NA; CDR3: ASSGRGNTGEQY
V: TRBV30; J: TRBJ2-3; D: NA; CDR3: AWSAWSTGTDTQY
V: TRBV5-4; J: TRBJ2-4; D: TRBD1; CDR3: ASSSGQGGSNIQY
V: TRBV24-1; J: TRBJ2-7; D: NA; CDR3: ATSDTGGEQY
V: TRBV6-5; J: TRBJ1-4; D: NA; CDR3: ASRRTFNEKLF
V: TRBV6-5; J: TRBJ1-6; D: NA; CDR3: ASSQDSSYNSPLH
V: TRBV10-1; J: TRBJ1-1; D: TRBD1; CDR3: ASRRTGGTEAF
V: TRBV5-4; J: TRBJ2-6; D: TRBD1; CDR3: ASRGTGYGANVLT
V: TRBV11-3; J: TRBJ2-3; D: TRBD2; CDR3: ASSLRAGRGDTQY
V: TRBV12-5; J: TRBJ1-2; D: NA; CDR3: ASGPRTPRREGYT
V: TRBV9; J: TRBJ1-5; D: TRBD1; CDR3: ASSAGTGGSQPQH
V: TRBV5-1; J: TRBJ1-1; D: TRBD1; CDR3: ASSFSGGSNTEAF
V: TRBV29-1; J: TRBJ1-1; D: NA; CDR3: SVGQLQGSEAF
V: TRBV7-3; J: TRBJ2-1; D: TRBD2; CDR3: ASRSGGAPYEQF
V: TRBV7-9; J: TRBJ1-3; D: NA; CDR3: ASSPSGLSGNTIY
V: TRBV18; J: TRBJ2-5; D: TRBD2; CDR3: ASSPPGLAGGLQETQY
V: TRBV19; J: TRBJ1-3; D: NA; CDR3: ASRLQGQGNTIY
V: TRBV28; J: TRBJ2-4; D: NA; CDR3: ATDSILAKNIQY
V: TRBV20-1; J: TRBJ2-7; D: NA; CDR3: SGHLAYEQY
V: TRBV10-3; J: TRBJ1-1; D: NA; CDR3: AISRRQMNTEAF
V: TRBV18; J: TRBJ1-5; D: NA; CDR3: ASSEDSSNQPQH
V: TRBV28; J: TRBJ2-7; D: NA; CDR3: ASRNEAETGYEY
V: TRBV27; J: TRBJ2-1; D: TRBD2; CDR3: ASSRRLAGSGNEQF
V: TRBV28; J: TRBJ1-1; D: TRBD1; CDR3: ASRKSQGANTEAF
V: TRBV29-1; J: TRBJ2-5; D: NA; CDR3: SVEKAATGETQY
V: TRBV28; J: TRBJ1-5; D: TRBD1; CDR3: ASVQGAIDQPQH
V: TRBV2; J: TRBJ2-3; D: NA; CDR3: ASREGNTQY